This T cell receptor (beta chain) originates from a study of neurological immune-mediated disorders. Regarding time point: longitudinal time-point 2. TCRdb reanalysed the 5' RACE reads using MiXCR and keeps one entry per CDR3 protein. Here the sample spans roughly 80,000 distinct CDR3 sequences, nearly 6% being singletons. Between the trimmed V and J ends, which lost 9 bases and 0 bases, there was a span of 9 bases. This CDR3 comprises 12 residues. Germline CDR1 and CDR2: SGHDT and YYEEEE. A word on this clonotype: One base away lies a much larger clone, so this may be a sequencing read error.

The material sequenced was PBMCs. The rearrangement joins TRBV5-6 to TRBJ1-1; D not resolved. The clonotype comes from an older woman with multiple sclerosis. CDR3 in DNA: TGTGCCATCACCTACATGAACACTGAAGCTTTCTTT. Its translation: CAITYMNTEAFF.